The T cell receptor beta chain described here comes from a study of human T cells and chemical hapten exposure. The library labeled individual cDNA molecules by adding unique molecular identifiers to them. Per the original data handling: A typical sample had approximately 93,000 TCRs, with roughly 23,224 to 690,600 overall. MiXCR, applied by TCRdb to the RACE reads, yields one record per CDR3 protein. TCRdb, not the original authors, processed these V and J calls. The sample includes tens of thousands of distinct CDR3 sequences, 10% to 11% of them seen just once. V dropped 5 bases and J dropped 0 bases, with 1 base sitting between them. CDR3 length: 11 residues. Germline lookup yields CDR1 SNHLY and CDR2 FYNNEI. Time point given: pre-sensitization, week 0. The treatment here: therapeutic diphenylcyclopropenone sensitization with weekly scalp DPC. This clonotype was seen a few times.

The J gene is TRBJ1-1, the V gene TRBV2; D is undetermined. This TCR was sampled from a woman aged 45-65 years with alopecia areata. Some clones in this sample may be carry-over from other donors' samples. This specimen was whole blood, taken in connection with sensitization to the hapten diphenylcyclopropenone (DPC). The CDR3 here is CASSMNTEAFF. The CDR3 DNA is TGTGCCAGCAGTATGAACACTGAAGCTTTCTTT. Variable domain in full (rest from reference TRBV2 and TRBJ1-1): EPEVTQTPSHQVTQMGQEVILRCVPISNHLYFYWYRQILGQKVEFLVSFYNNEISEKSEIFDDQFSVERPDGSNFTLKIRSTKLEDSAMYFCASSMNTEAFFGQGTRLTVV.